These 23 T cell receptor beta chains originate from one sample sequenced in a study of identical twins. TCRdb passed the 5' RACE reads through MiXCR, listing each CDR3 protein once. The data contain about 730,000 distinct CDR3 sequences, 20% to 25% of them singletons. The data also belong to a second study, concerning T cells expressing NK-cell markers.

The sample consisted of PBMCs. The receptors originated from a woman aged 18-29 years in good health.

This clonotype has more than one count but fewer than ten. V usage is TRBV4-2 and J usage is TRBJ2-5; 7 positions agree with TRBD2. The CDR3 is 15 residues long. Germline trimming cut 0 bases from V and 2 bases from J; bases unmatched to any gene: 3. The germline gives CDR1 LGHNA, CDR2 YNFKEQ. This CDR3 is CASSQDRGLQETQYF. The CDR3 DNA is TGTGCCAGCAGCCAAGATAGGGGACTACAAGAGACCCAGTACTTC.

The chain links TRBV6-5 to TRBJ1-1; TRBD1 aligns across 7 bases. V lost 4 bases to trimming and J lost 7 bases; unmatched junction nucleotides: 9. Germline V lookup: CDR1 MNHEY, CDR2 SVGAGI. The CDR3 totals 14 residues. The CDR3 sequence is CASSLDGTAVEAFF. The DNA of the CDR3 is TGTGCCAGCAGTTTGGACGGGACAGCGGTTGAAGCTTTCTTT.

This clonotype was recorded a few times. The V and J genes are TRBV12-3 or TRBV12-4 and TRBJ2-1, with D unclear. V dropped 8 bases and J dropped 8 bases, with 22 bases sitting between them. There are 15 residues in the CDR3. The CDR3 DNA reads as TGTGCCAGCCAAGAGGACGCCGCCTCGGTCGATGAGCAGTTCTTC. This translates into CASQEDAASVDEQFF.

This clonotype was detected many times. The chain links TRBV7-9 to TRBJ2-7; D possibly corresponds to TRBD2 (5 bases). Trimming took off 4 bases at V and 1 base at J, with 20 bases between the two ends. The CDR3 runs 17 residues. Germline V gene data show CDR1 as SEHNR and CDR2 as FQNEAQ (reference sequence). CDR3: CASSSPRSAGDSYEQYF. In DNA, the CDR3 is TGTGCCAGCAGCTCCCCCCGATCTGCGGGCGATTCCTACGAGCAGTACTTC. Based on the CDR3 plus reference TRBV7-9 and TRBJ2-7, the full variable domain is DTGVSQNPRHKITKRGQNVTFRCDPISEHNRLYWYRQTLGQGPEFLTYFQNEAQLEKSRLLSDRFSAERPKGSFSTLEIQRTEQGDSAMYLCASSSPRSAGDSYEQYFGPGTRLTVT.

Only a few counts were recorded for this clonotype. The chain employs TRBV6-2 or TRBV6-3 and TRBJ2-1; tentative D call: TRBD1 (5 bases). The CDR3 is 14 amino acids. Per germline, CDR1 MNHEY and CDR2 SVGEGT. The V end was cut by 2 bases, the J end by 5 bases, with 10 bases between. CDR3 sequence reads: CASSYPGIHNEQFF. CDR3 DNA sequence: TGTGCCAGCAGTTACCCAGGGATCCACAATGAGCAGTTCTTC.

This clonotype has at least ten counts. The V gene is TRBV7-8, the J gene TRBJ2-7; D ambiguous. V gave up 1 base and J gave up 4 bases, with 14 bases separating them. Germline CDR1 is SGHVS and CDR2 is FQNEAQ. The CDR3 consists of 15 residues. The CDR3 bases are TGTGCCAGCAGCTTAGGCGGAACGGAACCTTACGAGCAGTACTTC. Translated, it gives CASSLGGTEPYEQYF. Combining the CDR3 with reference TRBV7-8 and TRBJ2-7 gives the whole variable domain GAGVSQSPRYKVAKRGQDVALRCDPISGHVSLFWYQQALGQGPEFLTYFQNEAQLDKSGLPSDRFFAERPEGSVSTLKIQRTQQEDSAVYLCASSLGGTEPYEQYFGPGTRLTVT.

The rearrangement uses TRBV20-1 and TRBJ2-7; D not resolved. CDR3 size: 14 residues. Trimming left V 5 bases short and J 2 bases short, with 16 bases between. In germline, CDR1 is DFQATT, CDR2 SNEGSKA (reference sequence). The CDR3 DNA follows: TGCAGTGCTGAGGCCCCCGGCCCCACCTACGAGCAGTACTTC. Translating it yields CSAEAPGPTYEQYF.

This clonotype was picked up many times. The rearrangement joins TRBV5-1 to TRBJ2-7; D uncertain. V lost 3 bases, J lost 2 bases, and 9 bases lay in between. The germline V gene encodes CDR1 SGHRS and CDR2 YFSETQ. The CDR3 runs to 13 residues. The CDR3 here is CASSSVGPYEQYF. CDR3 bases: TGCGCCAGCAGCTCCGTCGGCCCCTACGAGCAGTACTTC.

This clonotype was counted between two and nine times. CDR3 sequence (DNA): TGTGCCAGCAGCGCTTCCGGGACAGGGAGTACAGATACGCAGTATTTT. Translating it yields CASSASGTGSTDTQYF. The rearrangement links TRBV3-1 to TRBJ2-3; 9 nucleotides agree with TRBD1. Germline CDR1 reads LGHDT; CDR2 reads YNNKEL (reference sequence). CDR3 length equals 16 residues. V shed 5 bases and J 3 bases; nucleotides not matched to a gene: 9.

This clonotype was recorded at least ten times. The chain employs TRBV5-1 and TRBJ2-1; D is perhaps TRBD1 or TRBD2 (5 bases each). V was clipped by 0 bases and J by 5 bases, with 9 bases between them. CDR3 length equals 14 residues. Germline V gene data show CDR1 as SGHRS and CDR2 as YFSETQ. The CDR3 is CASSLGGSDNEQFF. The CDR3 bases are TGCGCCAGCAGCTTGGGGGGGAGCGACAATGAGCAGTTCTTC.

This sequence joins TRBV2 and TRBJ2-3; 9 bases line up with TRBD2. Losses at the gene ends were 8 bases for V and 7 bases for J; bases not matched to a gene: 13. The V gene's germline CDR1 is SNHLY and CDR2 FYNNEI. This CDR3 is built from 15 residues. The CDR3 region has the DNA TGTGCCAGCGCAAACCCGGAGCGGGGGGATTATACGCAGTATTTT. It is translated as CASANPERGDYTQYF. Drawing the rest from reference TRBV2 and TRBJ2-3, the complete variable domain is EPEVTQTPSHQVTQMGQEVILRCVPISNHLYFYWYRQILGQKVEFLVSFYNNEISEKSEIFDDQFSVERPDGSNFTLKIRSTKLEDSAMYFCASANPERGDYTQYFGPGTRLTVL.

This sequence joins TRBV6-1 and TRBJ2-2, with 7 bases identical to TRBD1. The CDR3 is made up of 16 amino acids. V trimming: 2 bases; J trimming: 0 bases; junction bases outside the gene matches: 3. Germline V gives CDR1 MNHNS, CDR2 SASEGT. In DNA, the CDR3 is TGTGCCAGCAGTGAACTGACAGGGCCGAACACCGGGGAGCTGTTTTTT. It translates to CASSELTGPNTGELFF.

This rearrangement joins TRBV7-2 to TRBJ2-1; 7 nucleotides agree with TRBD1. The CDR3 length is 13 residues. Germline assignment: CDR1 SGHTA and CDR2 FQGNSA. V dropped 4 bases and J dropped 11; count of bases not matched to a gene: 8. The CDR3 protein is CASSSDRTGKQFF. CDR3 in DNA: TGTGCCAGCAGCTCGGACAGGACGGGTAAGCAGTTCTTC.

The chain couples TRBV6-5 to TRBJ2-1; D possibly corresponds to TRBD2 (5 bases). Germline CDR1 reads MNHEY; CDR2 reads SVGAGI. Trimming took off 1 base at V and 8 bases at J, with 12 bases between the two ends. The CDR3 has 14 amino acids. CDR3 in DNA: TGTGCCAGCAGTTACTACCAACCCGGGGATGAGCAGTTCTTC. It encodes CASSYYQPGDEQFF.

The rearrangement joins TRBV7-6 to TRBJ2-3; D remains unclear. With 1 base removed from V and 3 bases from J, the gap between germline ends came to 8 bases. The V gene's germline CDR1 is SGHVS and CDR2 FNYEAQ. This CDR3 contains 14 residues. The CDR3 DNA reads TGTGCCAGCAGCTTAGATGTTGGGACAGATACGCAGTATTTT. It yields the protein CASSLDVGTDTQYF.

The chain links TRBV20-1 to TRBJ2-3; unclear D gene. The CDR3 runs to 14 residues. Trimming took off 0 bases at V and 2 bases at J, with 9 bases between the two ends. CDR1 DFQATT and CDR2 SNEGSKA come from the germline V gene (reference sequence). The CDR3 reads CSARERQNTDTQYF. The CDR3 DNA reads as TGCAGTGCTAGAGAGCGCCAAAACACAGATACGCAGTATTTT.

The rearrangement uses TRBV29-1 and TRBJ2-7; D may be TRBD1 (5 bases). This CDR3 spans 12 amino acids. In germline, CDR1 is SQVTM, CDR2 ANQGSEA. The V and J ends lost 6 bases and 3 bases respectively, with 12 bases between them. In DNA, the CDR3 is TGCAGCGTGAAGGGGCCATTCTACGAGCAGTACTTC. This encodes CSVKGPFYEQYF.

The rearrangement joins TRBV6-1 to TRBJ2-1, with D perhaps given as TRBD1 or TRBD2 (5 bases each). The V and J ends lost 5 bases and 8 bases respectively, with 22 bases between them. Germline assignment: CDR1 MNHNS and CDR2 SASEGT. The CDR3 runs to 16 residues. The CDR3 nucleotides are TGTGCCAGCAGTCCCTCCCGGGACCCCAGGATCGATGAGCAGTTCTTC. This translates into CASSPSRDPRIDEQFF.

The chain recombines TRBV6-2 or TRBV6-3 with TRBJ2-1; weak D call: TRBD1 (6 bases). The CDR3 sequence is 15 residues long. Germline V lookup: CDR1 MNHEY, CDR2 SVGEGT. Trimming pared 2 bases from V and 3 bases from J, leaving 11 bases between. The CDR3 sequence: CASSYRGQLYNEQFF. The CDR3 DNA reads TGTGCCAGCAGTTACCGCGGACAGCTCTACAATGAGCAGTTCTTC.

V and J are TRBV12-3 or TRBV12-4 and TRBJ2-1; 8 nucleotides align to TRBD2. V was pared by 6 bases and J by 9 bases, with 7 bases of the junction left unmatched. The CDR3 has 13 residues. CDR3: CASRAFREGEQFF. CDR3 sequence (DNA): TGTGCCAGCAGAGCCTTTCGGGAGGGTGAGCAGTTCTTC.

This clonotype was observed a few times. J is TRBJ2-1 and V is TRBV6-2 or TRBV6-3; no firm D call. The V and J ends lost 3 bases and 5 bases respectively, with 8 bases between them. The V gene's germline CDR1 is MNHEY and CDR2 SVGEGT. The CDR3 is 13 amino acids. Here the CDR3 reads CASSYYRHNEQFF. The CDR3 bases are TGTGCCAGCAGTTATTATAGGCACAATGAGCAGTTCTTC.

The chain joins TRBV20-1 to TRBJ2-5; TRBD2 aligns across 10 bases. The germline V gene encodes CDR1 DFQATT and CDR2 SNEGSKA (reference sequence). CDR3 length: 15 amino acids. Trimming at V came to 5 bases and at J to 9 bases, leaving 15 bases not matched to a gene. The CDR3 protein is CSAVSGGSGGVAQYF. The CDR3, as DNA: TGCAGTGCTGTTAGCGGGGGGTCCGGAGGGGTGGCCCAGTACTTC.

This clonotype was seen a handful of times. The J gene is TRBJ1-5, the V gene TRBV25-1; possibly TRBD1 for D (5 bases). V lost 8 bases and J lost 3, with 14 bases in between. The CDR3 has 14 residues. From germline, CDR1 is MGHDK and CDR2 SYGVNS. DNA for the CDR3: TGTGCCAGCGCCTCCGGACAATACAATCAGCCCCAGCATTTT. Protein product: CASASGQYNQPQHF.